The entry that follows covers one TCR beta chain sequence. Method: immunoSEQ multiplex PCR; TCRdb's copy keeps in-frame clones and lacks some. The sample carries more than 55,000 clones, 87% recorded once. This entry comes from a study of OX40 agonist ivuxolimab in advanced cancers. The CDR3 is made up of 14 amino acids. The germline V gene encodes CDR1 SGHRS and CDR2 YFSETQ. Trimming shortened V by 4 bases and J by 1 base, and 11 bases separated the two germline ends. The chain is built from TRBV5-1 and TRBJ1-1; D might be TRBD1 (5 bases). The receptor comes from an adult with an advanced solid tumor such as melanoma, head and neck, liver or kidney cancer. The sequencing here drew on CD4+ or CD8+ T cells sorted from blood, taken in a trial of the OX40 agonist ivuxolimab. This CDR3 is CASSPTATNTEAFF. CDR3 coding DNA: TGCGCCAGCAGCCCGACAGCAACGAACACTGAAGCTTTCTTT.